Given below is one T cell receptor (beta chain) in context. Its antigen is undetermined. The investigators split CD4+ cells into a CD45RA+ naive subset and a CD45RA-negative memory subset. This sample was included in a study of shared clonotypes between healthy human individuals. On the study more broadly: Donors had three CD4 naive, three CD4 memory, two CD8 naive and one CD8 memory plate apiece.

The study, taken as a whole, reports: Larger estimated richness was generally recorded for naive subsets relative to memory subsets.

Per the study methods: As immunoSEQ supplied junction-only sequences (without quality scores), filtering differed. Assay used: immunoSEQ multiplex PCR; TCRdb lists only in-frame clones, some missing. V, J and clone size are those of that table, while D and trimming were read from the DNA. Here the sample spans 550,000 to 700,000 clones, around three quarters being singletons. With 6 bases removed from V and 6 bases from J, the gap between germline ends came to 18 bases. Germline CDR1 is MNHEY and CDR2 is SVGAGI. The CDR3 spans 15 residues. The chain couples TRBV6-5 to TRBJ2-1; possible D gene TRBD2, 6 bases. The sequence was collected from a woman aged 25-40 years in good health. Sequencing was carried out using memory CD4+ T cells sorted from blood. Subset given: CD45RA-negative fraction. CDR3 protein: CASSQSPGVANEQFF. CDR3 nucleotides: TGTGCCAGCAGCCAATCCCCGGGGGTCGCCAATGAGCAGTTCTTC.